The 28 T cell receptor beta chains reported below all come from one sample, sequenced in a study of PD-1 blockade in mismatch repair-deficient tumors. Using immunoSEQ multiplex PCR, the repertoire was profiled, and TCRdb retains in-frame clones only, with some absent. The repertoire has roughly 130,000 clones, roughly 86% of them found once; the top ten carry 10% to 15%. This specimen consisted of peripheral blood, obtained 70 to 72 weeks after starting pembrolizumab. The receptors originated from an adult with mismatch repair-deficient cancer.

The chain joins TRBV19 to TRBJ1-2; D is perhaps TRBD1 (6 bases). The V gene lost 5 bases and the J gene lost 8 bases, with 18 bases spanning the gap. The CDR3 sequence is 14 residues long. CDR1 LNHDA and CDR2 SQIVND come from the germline V gene (reference sequence). CDR3 region: CASSFRTAINGYTF. The CDR3 DNA follows: TGTGCCAGTAGTTTCAGGACAGCCATTAACGGCTACACCTTC.

The chain combines TRBV11-2 with TRBJ2-1; maybe TRBD1 (9 bases). V was pared by 5 bases and J by 4 bases, with 15 bases between. CDR3 length: 15 residues. The germline gives CDR1 SGHAT, CDR2 FQNNGV. The CDR3 is CASSRGGTGYNEQFF. CDR3 DNA sequence: TGTGCCAGCAGCCGGGGGGGGACAGGGTACAATGAGCAGTTCTTC.

The chain combines TRBV7-9 with TRBJ2-7; a possible D gene is TRBD1 (6 bases). The length of the CDR3 is 14 residues. Germline V CDR1 and CDR2: SEHNR, FQNEAQ (reference sequence). Trimming left V 2 bases short and J 3 bases short, with 11 bases between. The CDR3 reads CASSLSRGYYEQYF. In DNA form, the CDR3 reads TGTGCCAGCAGCTTAAGCAGGGGCTACTACGAGCAGTACTTC.

The chain carries TRBV27 and TRBJ1-1, with 8 bases identical to TRBD1. With 8 bases clipped from V and 4 bases from J, the junction kept 6 bases outside the gene matches. CDR1 and CDR2 (germline): MNHEY, SMNVEV (reference sequence). The CDR3 is 13 amino acids. The CDR3 is CASQQGARTEAFF. DNA for the CDR3: TGTGCCAGCCAGCAGGGGGCACGCACTGAAGCTTTCTTT.

This clone was observed a single time. The J gene is TRBJ2-3, the V gene TRBV13; D ambiguous. The CDR3 runs to 12 residues. The V gene lost 4 bases and the J gene lost 3 bases, with 5 bases spanning the gap. The germline V gene has CDR1 PRHDT and CDR2 FYEKMQ (reference sequence). The CDR3 loop reads CASSSGTDTQYF. Written as DNA, the CDR3 is TGTGCCAGCAGCTCCGGTACAGATACGCAGTATTTT. Filled out from reference TRBV13 and TRBJ2-3, the complete variable domain reads AAGVIQSPRHLIKEKRETATLKCYPIPRHDTVYWYQQGPGQDPQFLISFYEKMQSDKGSIPDRFSAQQFSDYHSELNMSSLELGDSALYFCASSSGTDTQYFGPGTRLTVL.

V is TRBV15 and J is TRBJ2-2; possibly TRBD1 or TRBD2 for D (5 bases each). Between the trimmed V and J ends, which lost 2 bases and 4 bases, there was a span of 11 bases. Germline-derived CDR1 and CDR2 are LNHNV and YYDKDF (reference sequence). The CDR3 consists of 15 residues. CDR3 nucleotides: TGTGCCACCAGCAGACGGGACCTGGGCACCGGGGAGCTGTTTTTT. It codes for CATSRRDLGTGELFF.

This rearrangement joins TRBV9 to TRBJ2-1; D possibly corresponds to TRBD1 (6 bases). V was pared by 2 bases and J by 9 bases, with 15 bases between. Germline loops: CDR1 SGDLS, CDR2 YYNGEE. The CDR3 runs to 14 residues. The CDR3 DNA follows: TGTGCCAGCAGCGTTGACAGGACTTATGGTGAGCAGTTCTTC. Translation gives CASSVDRTYGEQFF.

Only one count was recorded for this clone. The rearrangement uses TRBV5-6 and TRBJ2-7; TRBD1 agrees at 12 bases. CDR3 length equals 15 residues. CDR1 is SGHDT and CDR2 is YYEEEE in the germline V gene. Trimming took 3 bases from V and 4 from J; bases not matched to a gene: 5. The CDR3 reads CASSYGTGGMYEQYF. The CDR3 nucleotides are TGTGCCAGCAGCTACGGGACAGGGGGCATGTACGAGCAGTACTTC.

The CDR3 nucleotides read TGTGCCTGGAATCATGACAGAAGCACTGAAGCTTTCTTT. This encodes CAWNHDRSTEAFF. This chain links TRBV30 with TRBJ1-1; D possibly corresponds to TRBD1 (5 bases). Germline assignment: CDR1 GTSNPN and CDR2 SVGIG (reference sequence). Trimming removed 4 bases from V and 4 bases from J, with 13 bases in between. The CDR3 spans 13 residues.

The chain joins TRBV5-6 to TRBJ2-7; 9 nucleotides match TRBD2. CDR3 size: 15 residues. Germline-derived CDR1 and CDR2 are SGHDT and YYEEEE. The J segment lost 4 bases and the V segment lost 0 bases, leaving 5 bases of the junction unmatched. The CDR3 reads CASSLEAGGWYEQYF. The CDR3 bases are TGTGCCAGCAGCTTGGAGGCGGGAGGGTGGTACGAGCAGTACTTC. Based on the CDR3 plus reference TRBV5-6 and TRBJ2-7, the full variable domain is DAGVTQSPTHLIKTRGQQVTLRCSPKSGHDTVSWYQQALGQGPQFIFQYYEEEERQRGNFPDRFSGHQFPNYSSELNVNALLLGDSALYLCASSLEAGGWYEQYFGPGTRLTVT.

The chain joins TRBV6-6 to TRBJ1-5, with D possibly TRBD1 on 5 matching bases. The CDR3 extends over 13 amino acids. Trimming removed 7 bases from V and 4 bases from J, with 11 bases in between. Germline-derived CDR1 and CDR2 are MNHNY and SVGAGI (reference sequence). The CDR3 sequence: CASKGTENQPQHF. CDR3 sequence (DNA): TGTGCCAGCAAAGGGACCGAGAATCAGCCCCAGCATTTT.

V gene TRBV4-1 combines with J gene TRBJ2-5, with unresolved D. The CDR3 extends over 15 amino acids. Trimming removed 0 bases from V and 2 bases from J, with 10 bases in between. Germline V gene data show CDR1 as MGHRA and CDR2 as YSYEKL. The CDR3: CASSQDPDPQETQYF. The CDR3 DNA reads as TGCGCCAGCAGCCAAGATCCAGATCCACAAGAGACCCAGTACTTC.

The rearrangement joins TRBV7-8 to TRBJ2-3; 9 bases fit TRBD1. V gave up 8 bases and J gave up 0 bases; unmatched junction bases: 3. Germline values: CDR1 SGHVS, CDR2 FQNEAQ. CDR3 length equals 14 residues. Here the CDR3 DNA reads TGTGCCAGCCGGGACAGGGCTAGCACAGATACGCAGTATTTT. Encoded protein: CASRDRASTDTQYF.

The chain links TRBV4-1 to TRBJ2-1, with 7 bases aligning to TRBD2. V lost 4 bases, J lost 7 bases, and 7 bases stayed unmatched. The CDR3 runs to 14 residues. The germline V gene encodes CDR1 MGHRA and CDR2 YSYEKL. This chain's CDR3 is CASSLGGLGNEQFF. DNA for the CDR3: TGCGCCAGCAGCCTTGGAGGACTAGGAAATGAGCAGTTCTTC.

This chain connects TRBV11-2 to TRBJ2-1, with D perhaps TRBD2 (5 bases). The CDR3 length is 14 residues. Germline V gives CDR1 SGHAT, CDR2 FQNNGV. Trimming shortened V by 1 base and J by 7 bases, and 11 bases separated the two germline ends. CDR3 coding DNA: TGTGCCAGCAGCTTAGCGGGGAATAGGAATGAGCAGTTCTTC. It is translated as CASSLAGNRNEQFF.

The rearrangement uses TRBV19 and TRBJ2-5, with D possibly matching TRBD1 (6 bases). The CDR3 covers 17 residues. V lost 6 bases and J lost 5, with 25 bases in between. Germline V CDR1 and CDR2: LNHDA, SQIVND (reference sequence). The CDR3 sequence: CASSNARWGPAGETQYF. For the CDR3, the DNA is TGTGCCAGTAGCAACGCGAGGTGGGGGCCCGCCGGGGAGACCCAGTACTTC. Based on the CDR3 plus reference TRBV19 and TRBJ2-5, the full variable domain is DGGITQSPKYLFRKEGQNVTLSCEQNLNHDAMYWYRQDPGQGLRLIYYSQIVNDFQKGDIAEGYSVSREKKESFPLTVTSAQKNPTAFYLCASSNARWGPAGETQYFGPGTRLLVL.

The chain joins TRBV6-1 to TRBJ2-7; no clear D. The CDR3 covers 11 residues. The germline V and J ends were trimmed by 6 bases and 4 bases, with 7 bases remaining between them. Germline V gene data show CDR1 as MNHNS and CDR2 as SASEGT. The CDR3 DNA reads as TGTGCCAGCAGGGCTAGTTACGAGCAGTACTTC. Residues: CASRASYEQYF.

The genes are TRBV11-3 and TRBJ2-7, with 7 bases identical to TRBD2. The CDR3 sequence is 15 residues long. Per germline, CDR1 SGHNT and CDR2 YENEEA. J gave up 2 bases and V 5 bases, and 9 bases lay outside the gene matches. The CDR3 nucleotides read TGTGCCAGCAGCCAGGGTAGCGGGTGGGCCTACGAGCAGTACTTC. Its protein is CASSQGSGWAYEQYF.

This clone has just one count. The chain is built from TRBV27 and TRBJ1-5; 7 positions match TRBD1. Germline V gene sequence: CDR1 MNHEY, CDR2 SMNVEV (reference sequence). J was trimmed by 6 bases and V by 6 bases; bases with no gene match: 8. This CDR3 has 14 residues. CDR3 loop: CASSHTGETQPQHF. For the CDR3, the DNA is TGTGCCAGCAGCCATACAGGGGAAACTCAGCCCCAGCATTTT.

This clone was observed a handful of times. The chain has TRBV6-6 and TRBJ1-1; D is uncertain. Germline V CDR1 and CDR2: MNHNY, SVGAGI (reference sequence). This CDR3 spans 13 amino acids. Deletions cut 5 bases from V and 1 base from J, with 8 bases between. The CDR3 DNA sequence: TGTGCCAGCAGTACAATAGCGAACACTGAAGCTTTCTTT. The encoded protein is CASSTIANTEAFF.

This clone was recorded only once. V usage is TRBV11-2 and J usage is TRBJ2-2, with a tentative D call TRBD2 (5 bases). V lost 1 base and J lost 5, with 11 bases in between. This CDR3 spans 15 amino acids. Germline CDR1 SGHAT, CDR2 FQNNGV. This CDR3 is CASSLVVGATGELFF. CDR3 bases: TGTGCCAGCAGCTTAGTAGTGGGAGCGACCGGGGAGCTGTTTTTT.

CDR3 bases: TGCGCCAGCAGCACCTACAGGGGGCAGAACACCGGGGAGCTGTTTTTT. The encoded protein is CASSTYRGQNTGELFF. J is TRBJ2-2 and V is TRBV5-1, with 9 bases aligning to TRBD1. V lost 4 bases, J lost 1 base, and 5 bases stayed unmatched. Germline-derived CDR1 and CDR2 are SGHRS and YFSETQ. This CDR3 is built from 16 residues.

The rearrangement links TRBV19 to TRBJ2-7; no reliable D call. CDR3 length: 16 residues. Germline V gives CDR1 LNHDA, CDR2 SQIVND (reference sequence). The V end lost 3 bases, the J end lost 7 bases, and 22 bases lay between the germline ends. Here the CDR3 DNA reads TGTGCCAGTAGTATTTATCAAGGGCAGCCTAGACGAGAGCAGTACTTC. Protein product: CASSIYQGQPRREQYF. Drawing the rest from reference TRBV19 and TRBJ2-7, the complete variable domain is DGGITQSPKYLFRKEGQNVTLSCEQNLNHDAMYWYRQDPGQGLRLIYYSQIVNDFQKGDIAEGYSVSREKKESFPLTVTSAQKNPTAFYLCASSIYQGQPRREQYFGPGTRLTVT.

The J gene is TRBJ2-3, the V gene TRBV2, with 12 nucleotides matching TRBD2. Germline V CDR1 and CDR2: SNHLY, FYNNEI. The V segment lost 5 bases and the J segment 2 bases; nucleotides outside the gene matches: 2. The CDR3 consists of 15 residues. This chain's CDR3 is CASSTSGRITDTQYF. In nucleotides, the CDR3 is TGTGCCAGCAGTACTAGCGGGAGGATCACAGATACGCAGTATTTT.

This clone showed up just a few times. The rearrangement joins TRBV25-1 to TRBJ2-7; D is unresolved. The CDR3 runs to 10 residues. The germline gives CDR1 MGHDK, CDR2 SYGVNS. V dropped 3 bases and J dropped 3 bases, with 0 bases sitting between them. The CDR3: CASSDYEQYF. The CDR3 nucleotides are TGTGCCAGCAGTGACTACGAGCAGTACTTC.

CDR3 bases: TGTGCCAGCAGCCAGGGACTACGAGACTACGAGCAGTACTTC. This sequence encodes CASSQGLRDYEQYF. The chain couples TRBV14 to TRBJ2-7; TRBD2 matches at 7 bases. Germline V gene data show CDR1 as SGHDN and CDR2 as FVKESK. J was trimmed by 3 bases and V by 3 bases; bases with no gene match: 5. There are 14 residues in the CDR3.

The rearrangement joins TRBV6-6 to TRBJ2-7; possible D gene TRBD2, 7 bases. The CDR3 totals 14 residues. The ends were cut back, 7 bases at V and 2 bases at J, with 15 bases in the middle. From germline, CDR1 is MNHNY and CDR2 SVGAGI (reference sequence). CDR3 DNA sequence: TGTGCCAGCAAAAAGGGGGGGGCACCCTACGAGCAGTACTTC. It translates to CASKKGGAPYEQYF.

V usage is TRBV28 and J usage is TRBJ1-2, with D tentatively TRBD1 (6 bases). The CDR3 consists of 15 residues. Germline V gene lookup returns CDR1 MDHEN and CDR2 SYDVKM. Between the trimmed V and J ends, which lost 4 bases and 0 bases, there was a span of 12 bases. The CDR3 protein is CASSSLQGPNYGYTF. In DNA form, the CDR3 reads TGTGCCAGCAGTTCACTCCAGGGGCCTAACTATGGCTACACCTTC.